What follows are 20 T cell receptor beta chains derived from one specimen sequenced in a study of beta chain features in type 1 diabetes. Expressed TCRB transcripts were sequenced, since all the RNA that had been isolated was reverse transcribed. Some clones are missing from TCRdb's copy, which holds only in-frame ones; the method was immunoSEQ multiplex PCR. The data show 850,000 to 900,000 clones, 15% to 20% seen once. The specimen was naive CD4+ T cells from blood. The receptors were sampled from a woman between 18 and 29 years old in good health.

The V gene is TRBV11-3, the J gene TRBJ2-5, with D unclear. The CDR3 has 15 amino acids. Germline V CDR1 and CDR2: SGHNT, YENEEA. V was shortened by 11 bases and J by 3 bases, with 22 bases between the two germline ends. The CDR3 DNA sequence: TGTGCCCGACCCGGAATGTTGCGCAAGAAAGAGACCCAGTACTTC. Amino acids: CARPGMLRKKETQYF.

V is TRBV11-2 and J is TRBJ1-2; the D is unclear. The CDR3 is made up of 14 amino acids. V was clipped by 4 bases and J by 4 bases, with 13 bases between them. The germline V gene has CDR1 SGHAT and CDR2 FQNNGV. In nucleotides, the CDR3 is TGTGCCAGCAGCTCCGGACGCGGGATCTATGGCTACACCTTC. This translates into CASSSGRGIYGYTF.

The V and J genes are TRBV4-1 and TRBJ2-1, with 14 bases lining up with TRBD2. The V segment lost 4 bases and the J segment 9 bases; nucleotides outside the gene matches: 5. Germline V gene sequence: CDR1 MGHRA, CDR2 YSYEKL. This CDR3 region has 15 residues. In DNA, the CDR3 is TGCGCCAGCAGCCTCGGACTAGCGGGGGGCGGTGAGCAGTTCTTC. Protein sequence: CASSLGLAGGGEQFF.

Note on this clone: The same CDR3 can be traced to other DNA sequences in this sample. The chain combines TRBV10-3 with TRBJ2-1, with D perhaps TRBD2 (5 bases). Germline-derived CDR1 and CDR2 are ENHRY and SYGVKD. Trimming left V 3 bases short and J 0 bases short, with 9 bases between. This CDR3 region has 15 residues. The DNA of the CDR3 is TGTGCCATCAGTGATTCGGGGAGCTCCTACAATGAGCAGTTCTTC. Translation gives CAISDSGSSYNEQFF.

The chain recombines TRBV19 with TRBJ2-5; 9 positions match TRBD1. The CDR3 has 13 residues. J gave up 4 bases and V 3 bases, and 0 bases lay outside the gene matches. Looked up from germline, CDR1 is LNHDA and CDR2 is SQIVND (reference sequence). CDR3 sequence (DNA): TGTGCCAGTAGTATGACAGGGGGAGAGACCCAGTACTTC. Translating gives CASSMTGGETQYF.

This clone was found a few times. V and J are TRBV5-1 and TRBJ2-2; TRBD2 aligns across 13 bases. Germline trimming cut 3 bases from V and 4 bases from J; bases unmatched to any gene: 6. Germline loops: CDR1 SGHRS, CDR2 YFSETQ. The CDR3 totals 17 residues. CDR3 nucleotide sequence: TGCGCCAGCAGCTCAACTAGCGGGAGGGAAGGCACCGGGGAGCTGTTTTTT. This codes for CASSSTSGREGTGELFF.

The rearrangement links TRBV13 to TRBJ2-1; 7 bases are a match to TRBD1. V was pared by 5 bases and J by 1 base, with 2 bases of the junction left unmatched. The CDR3 is 14 amino acids. Germline values: CDR1 PRHDT, CDR2 FYEKMQ (reference sequence). The CDR3 sequence: CASSLQGSYNEQFF. As DNA, the CDR3 is TGTGCCAGCAGCCTACAGGGGTCCTACAATGAGCAGTTCTTC.

This clone was recorded a few times. This rearrangement joins TRBV20-1 to TRBJ2-1; D is uncertain. Germline CDR1 is DFQATT and CDR2 is SNEGSKA (reference sequence). This CDR3 has 11 residues. Deletions cut 5 bases from V and 6 bases from J, with 8 bases between. The CDR3 spells CSAERTNEQFF. CDR3 DNA sequence: TGCAGTGCTGAGAGGACCAATGAGCAGTTCTTC.

This clone was detected a few times. The chain employs TRBV4-3 and TRBJ1-2; no reliable D call. The V and J ends lost 3 bases and 4 bases respectively, with 15 bases between them. Per germline, CDR1 LGHNA and CDR2 YSLEER. The CDR3 is 15 residues long. In nucleotides, the CDR3 is TGCGCCAGCAGCCAGGCGCTTACGGCTAGCTATGGCTACACCTTC. This translates into CASSQALTASYGYTF.

This clone was seen only a few times. This rearrangement joins TRBV6-6 to TRBJ1-4; no reliable D call. The CDR3 contains 15 residues. CDR1 is MNHNY and CDR2 is SVGAGI in the germline V gene (reference sequence). Trimming stripped 2 bases from V and 1 base from J, with 8 bases between. CDR3 sequence (DNA): TGTGCCAGCAGTTACAGTAGGGAAACTAATGAAAAACTGTTTTTT. This gives the protein CASSYSRETNEKLFF.

The gene calls are TRBV4-2 and TRBJ2-7, with D unclear. The germline V and J ends were trimmed by 1 base and 1 base, with 17 bases remaining between them. Germline lookup yields CDR1 LGHNA and CDR2 YNFKEQ. The CDR3 totals 17 residues. The CDR3: CASSQVAPGEISYEQYF. CDR3 DNA: TGTGCCAGCAGCCAAGTGGCCCCTGGAGAGATTTCCTACGAGCAGTACTTC.

The V and J genes are TRBV5-1 and TRBJ2-3, with D tentatively TRBD2 (5 bases). Per the germline V gene, CDR1 is SGHRS and CDR2 is YFSETQ. There are 19 residues in the CDR3. V gave up 0 bases and J gave up 2 bases, with 22 bases separating them. The CDR3 DNA follows: TGCGCCAGCAGCTTGGGGCTAGCCCCCTTCACAAGTCACACAGATACGCAGTATTTT. Its protein product is CASSLGLAPFTSHTDTQYF.

J is TRBJ1-5 and V is TRBV7-9; unclear D gene. The CDR3 is 12 amino acids. Trimming stripped 0 bases from V and 9 bases from J, with 6 bases between. Germline lookup yields CDR1 SEHNR and CDR2 FQNEAQ (reference sequence). CDR3 in amino acids: CASSLASLPQHF. Written as DNA, the CDR3 is TGTGCCAGCAGCTTAGCGTCTTTGCCCCAGCATTTT.

This clone was detected a few times. The chain carries TRBV7-9 and TRBJ1-4; tentatively, D is TRBD1 (5 bases). The CDR3 sequence is 16 residues long. With 5 bases removed from V and 0 bases from J, the gap between germline ends came to 13 bases. Germline CDR1 and CDR2: SEHNR and FQNEAQ (reference sequence). The CDR3 nucleotides are TGTGCCAGCAGCCGACCGATGACAGCAACTAATGAAAAACTGTTTTTT. Its translation: CASSRPMTATNEKLFF.

The chain's CDR3 is CASSKGPIRTDTQYF. The CDR3, as DNA: TGTGCCAGCAGCAAAGGCCCCATTCGCACAGATACGCAGTATTTT. The V and J genes are TRBV6-5 and TRBJ2-3; D gene ambiguous. Trimming left V 6 bases short and J 1 base short, with 14 bases between. Germline loops: CDR1 MNHEY, CDR2 SVGAGI. The CDR3 spans 15 residues.

This clone was seen more than once but under ten times. The same CDR3 arises from other DNA sequences in this sample as well. The chain links TRBV6-5 to TRBJ2-1; D not resolved. CDR3 length equals 12 residues. Trimming stripped 6 bases from V and 0 bases from J, with 3 bases between. Germline loops: CDR1 MNHEY, CDR2 SVGAGI. DNA of the CDR3: TGTGCCAGCAGGGGCTCCTACAATGAGCAGTTCTTC. Encoded protein: CASRGSYNEQFF.

The chain combines TRBV13 with TRBJ2-1; D unresolved. V lost 0 bases to trimming and J lost 4 bases, with 16 bases between them. Germline loops: CDR1 PRHDT, CDR2 FYEKMQ (reference sequence). The CDR3 totals 17 residues. The CDR3 DNA sequence: TGTGCCAGCAGCTTAGGTCGCTACTCGCTGGGGTACAATGAGCAGTTCTTC. Translating it yields CASSLGRYSLGYNEQFF.

Remarks on this clone: The sample has other DNA sequences that encode this CDR3 too. The V gene is TRBV5-1, the J gene TRBJ2-3; D remains ambiguous. Germline V lookup: CDR1 SGHRS, CDR2 YFSETQ. V was shortened by 3 bases and J by 4 bases, with 3 bases between the two germline ends. This CDR3 has 11 amino acids. The CDR3 here is CASSSSDTQYF. The DNA of the CDR3 is TGCGCCAGCAGCTCTTCAGATACGCAGTATTTT.

This clone showed up just a few times. This rearrangement joins TRBV6-1 to TRBJ2-2; no reliable D call. Germline V gene sequence: CDR1 MNHNS, CDR2 SASEGT. Between the trimmed V and J ends, which lost 2 bases and 0 bases, there was a span of 7 bases. This CDR3 comprises 15 residues. This chain's CDR3 is CASSEPVTNTGELFF. The CDR3 DNA reads as TGTGCCAGCAGTGAACCGGTTACGAACACCGGGGAGCTGTTTTTT.

The rearrangement joins TRBV28 to TRBJ2-3; 7 positions match TRBD2. The CDR3 spans 14 residues. V shed 5 bases and J 6 bases; nucleotides not matched to a gene: 8. Germline V gene sequence: CDR1 MDHEN, CDR2 SYDVKM. CDR3 region: CASSPGGRPDTQYF. The CDR3 DNA reads as TGTGCCAGCAGTCCCGGGGGGAGGCCGGATACGCAGTATTTT.